The 20 T cell receptor beta chains below come from one sample, sequenced in a study of cytomegalovirus exposure and HLA in healthy donors. The PCR had 60 Vbeta and 13 Jbeta primers. Using immunoSEQ multiplex PCR, the repertoire was profiled, and TCRdb retains in-frame clones only, with some absent. This table has roughly 190,000 clones, around 77% appearing once. The sequenced sample was PBMCs. All receptors derive from a woman in her twenties or thirties in good health and CMV-seropositive.

This clone was counted only a few times. The chain employs TRBV5-6 and TRBJ1-1; 7 nucleotides align to TRBD1. Germline CDR1 reads SGHDT; CDR2 reads YYEEEE. The CDR3 spans 15 residues. V was clipped by 0 bases and J by 3 bases; unmatched bases: 5. Here the CDR3 reads CASSLATGWDTEAFF. In nucleotides, the CDR3 is TGTGCCAGCAGCTTGGCGACAGGGTGGGACACTGAAGCTTTCTTT.

The CDR3 loop is CAWSPNSPLHF. The CDR3, as DNA: TGTGCCTGGAGCCCGAATTCACCCCTCCACTTT. The rearrangement uses TRBV30 and TRBJ1-6; no definite D call. Per germline, CDR1 GTSNPN and CDR2 SVGIG (reference sequence). V shed 3 bases and J shed 7 bases, with 4 bases lying between them. CDR3 length equals 11 residues.

The V call is TRBV6-6, the J call TRBJ1-5; weak D call: TRBD1 (6 bases). Trimming stripped 2 bases from V and 7 bases from J, with 12 bases between. CDR1 and CDR2 (germline): MNHNY, SVGAGI (reference sequence). The CDR3 has 14 residues. The CDR3 DNA sequence: TGTGCCAGCAGTTACGTACAGGGTGGGCAGCCCCAGCATTTT. It translates to CASSYVQGGQPQHF.

V and J are TRBV5-6 and TRBJ1-5; possibly TRBD1 for D (6 bases). Trimming took 4 bases from V and 6 from J, leaving 11 bases between them. Germline CDR1 and CDR2: SGHDT and YYEEEE. The CDR3 is 13 residues long. The CDR3 region has the DNA TGTGCCAGCAGCCACCAGGGGACTCAGCCCCAGCATTTT. This codes for CASSHQGTQPQHF.

The V call is TRBV9, the J call TRBJ2-1; 11 nucleotides match TRBD2. The V gene's germline CDR1 is SGDLS and CDR2 YYNGEE. This CDR3 is 20 amino acids long. The V gene end was trimmed by 0 bases and the J gene end by 4 bases; junction bases not matched to a gene: 15. This CDR3 is CASSVGGVGGLAAFYNEQFF. CDR3 DNA sequence: TGTGCCAGCAGCGTAGGAGGGGTAGGGGGACTAGCGGCTTTTTACAATGAGCAGTTCTTC.

This chain links TRBV19 with TRBJ2-1; 15 bases fit TRBD2. V shed 0 bases and J 5 bases; nucleotides not matched to a gene: 11. The CDR3 runs to 20 residues. CDR1 and CDR2 (germline): LNHDA, SQIVND (reference sequence). The CDR3 reads CASSIDYRGGLAGGNNEQFF. The CDR3 nucleotides are TGTGCCAGTAGTATAGATTATAGGGGGGGACTAGCGGGAGGTAACAATGAGCAGTTCTTC.

Only a few counts were recorded for this clone. The rearrangement uses TRBV5-4 and TRBJ2-1, with D possibly being TRBD2 (5 bases). Germline lookup yields CDR1 SGHNT and CDR2 YYREEE (reference sequence). Trimming stripped 1 base from V and 6 bases from J, with 17 bases between. The length of the CDR3 is 16 residues. Here the CDR3 DNA reads TGTGCCAGCAGCTTGCCGCGACTACAACAACCCAATGAGCAGTTCTTC. This translates into CASSLPRLQQPNEQFF.

This sequence joins TRBV7-2 and TRBJ1-1, with D unresolved. The ends were cut back, 4 bases at V and 4 bases at J, with 13 bases in the middle. The CDR3 has 14 residues. Looked up from germline, CDR1 is SGHTA and CDR2 is FQGNSA. CDR3 bases: TGTGCCAGCAGCTCGGGAAATCCGGGCACTGAAGCTTTCTTT. Protein sequence: CASSSGNPGTEAFF. Based on the CDR3 plus reference TRBV7-2 and TRBJ1-1, the full variable domain is GAGVSQSPSNKVTEKGKDVELRCDPISGHTALYWYRQSLGQGLEFLIYFQGNSAPDKSGLPSDRFSAERTGGSVSTLTIQRTQQEDSAVYLCASSSGNPGTEAFFGQGTRLTVV.

This clone was found a few times. This sequence joins TRBV9 and TRBJ2-3; the match to TRBD2 covers 8 bases. The germline gives CDR1 SGDLS, CDR2 YYNGEE. Trimming took 0 bases from V and 1 from J; bases not matched to a gene: 4. This CDR3 region has 16 residues. In DNA, the CDR3 is TGTGCCAGCAGCGTAGCTTCCGGGGGGGGCACAGATACGCAGTATTTT. It encodes CASSVASGGGTDTQYF.

The rearrangement uses TRBV2 and TRBJ2-5; D is perhaps TRBD2 (5 bases). Trimming pared 5 bases from V and 5 bases from J, leaving 9 bases between. CDR1 is SNHLY, CDR2 FYNNEI, per germline. CDR3 length: 12 amino acids. The CDR3 bases are TGTGCCAGCAGTCTTTCGGGGGAGACCCAGTACTTC. Its translation: CASSLSGETQYF.

The chain recombines TRBV5-1 with TRBJ2-2, with 7 bases aligning to TRBD2. Unmatched junction bases numbered 5, after V lost 4 bases and J lost 2 bases. CDR3 length: 15 amino acids. Germline values: CDR1 SGHRS, CDR2 YFSETQ. CDR3 protein: CASSGRAPNTGELFF. The CDR3 DNA is TGCGCCAGCAGCGGGAGGGCCCCAAACACCGGGGAGCTGTTTTTT.

As DNA, the CDR3 is TGTGCCATCAGCCTAGCGAAAGGGCCCTACGAGCAGTACTTC. Amino acid sequence: CAISLAKGPYEQYF. V and J are TRBV10-3 and TRBJ2-7; D is possibly TRBD2 (6 bases). The CDR3 contains 14 residues. V lost 6 bases and J lost 2, with 14 bases in between. In germline, CDR1 is ENHRY, CDR2 SYGVKD.

This rearrangement joins TRBV19 to TRBJ1-1; D perhaps matches TRBD1 (5 bases). Trimming took 3 bases from V and 3 from J, leaving 11 bases between them. Germline CDR1 and CDR2: LNHDA and SQIVND (reference sequence). This CDR3 region has 14 residues. CDR3 DNA sequence: TGTGCCAGTAGTATTGTGGGGACTTACACTGAAGCTTTCTTT. Amino acid sequence: CASSIVGTYTEAFF.

The genes are TRBV4-3 and TRBJ2-1; TRBD2 matches at 7 bases. This CDR3 has 17 amino acids. Trimming at V came to 2 bases and at J to 0 bases, leaving 7 bases not matched to a gene. Germline V gene sequence: CDR1 LGHNA, CDR2 YSLEER. CDR3 residues: CASSQTLADFSYNEQFF. DNA for the CDR3: TGCGCCAGCAGCCAAACCCTAGCGGACTTCTCCTACAATGAGCAGTTCTTC.

The rearrangement links TRBV21-1 to TRBJ2-1; TRBD2, the D gene given by the table, was not confirmed from the DNA. TRBV21-1 is a listed pseudogene. This CDR3 has 16 amino acids. In nucleotides, the CDR3 is TGTGCCAGCAGCAAGTTCGGTACTAGCGGAAGCGATGAGCAGTTCTTC. This translates into CASSKFGTSGSDEQFF.

This chain uses TRBV27 with TRBJ1-5; the match to TRBD1 covers 8 bases. Trimming removed 4 bases from V and 2 bases from J; junction bases left unmatched: 16. The CDR3 totals 19 residues. Germline CDR1 MNHEY, CDR2 SMNVEV (reference sequence). The CDR3 DNA reads as TGTGCCAGCAGTTCAGGAGGCAGGGGGCGCGAGTTTGGCAATCAGCCCCAGCATTTT. Its translation is CASSSGGRGREFGNQPQHF.

This chain joins TRBV7-2 and TRBJ1-4, with D possibly TRBD1 on 5 matching bases. The germline V gene has CDR1 SGHTA and CDR2 FQGNSA. V was cut by 3 bases and J by 3 bases, with 8 bases left in between. The CDR3 length is 14 residues. This CDR3 reads CASSFQGSNEKLFF. CDR3 nucleotides: TGTGCCAGCAGCTTTCAGGGATCTAATGAAAAACTGTTTTTT. Drawing the rest from reference TRBV7-2 and TRBJ1-4, the complete variable domain is GAGVSQSPSNKVTEKGKDVELRCDPISGHTALYWYRQSLGQGLEFLIYFQGNSAPDKSGLPSDRFSAERTGGSVSTLTIQRTQQEDSAVYLCASSFQGSNEKLFFGSGTQLSVL.

The chain uses TRBV18 and TRBJ2-7; 8 positions agree with TRBD1. With V trimmed by 1 base and J by 0 bases, 11 bases remained unmatched. The CDR3 is 18 residues long. From germline, CDR1 is KGHSH and CDR2 LQKENI. CDR3 DNA: TGTGCCAGCTCACCACTTACCGGGACAGGATTGAGCTCCTACGAGCAGTACTTC. Protein: CASSPLTGTGLSSYEQYF.

The chain has TRBV30 and TRBJ1-5; D is unclear. Per germline, CDR1 GTSNPN and CDR2 SVGIG (reference sequence). V was cut by 0 bases and J by 5 bases, with 11 bases left in between. CDR3 length equals 14 residues. The CDR3 loop is CAWSVLTSDQPQHF. The DNA for the CDR3 is TGTGCCTGGAGTGTTTTGACATCGGATCAGCCCCAGCATTTT.

The rearrangement uses TRBV5-6 and TRBJ1-1; 9 nucleotides line up with TRBD1. V trimming: 6 bases; J trimming: 7 bases; junction bases outside the gene matches: 7. The CDR3 is 13 residues long. Germline loops: CDR1 SGHDT, CDR2 YYEEEE. CDR3 DNA sequence: TGTGCCAGCACCGGACAGGGGCAGAGTGAAGCTTTCTTT. Its translation is CASTGQGQSEAFF. Drawing the rest from reference TRBV5-6 and TRBJ1-1, the complete variable domain is DAGVTQSPTHLIKTRGQQVTLRCSPKSGHDTVSWYQQALGQGPQFIFQYYEEEERQRGNFPDRFSGHQFPNYSSELNVNALLLGDSALYLCASTGQGQSEAFFGQGTRLTVV.